One sample yielded the 23 T cell receptor beta chains listed below, sequenced in a study of CD8+ T cells in alopecia areata. Extracted RNA was reverse transcribed, and the resulting cDNA served as sequencing template. Repertoires were generated with immunoSEQ multiplex PCR, while TCRdb's copy carries only in-frame clones and drops some. The profile shows almost 250,000 clones, roughly two thirds of them singletons. The sample consisted of CD4+ T cells sorted from blood, taken at week 0. The receptor source for this set is a human donor with alopecia areata.

The V gene is TRBV4-2, the J gene TRBJ2-5, with 7 bases that match TRBD2. Trimming removed 11 bases from V and 2 bases from J; junction bases left unmatched: 11. CDR3 length: 14 residues. Germline-derived CDR1 and CDR2 are LGHNA and YNFKEQ. This CDR3 is CASGKRGQQETQYF. CDR3 nucleotides: TGTGCCTCCGGCAAGCGGGGCCAACAAGAGACCCAGTACTTC.

This clone was seen more than once but under ten times. The chain has TRBV29-1 and TRBJ1-4; 10 bases map to TRBD1. The ends lost 6 bases at V and 7 bases at J; junction bases unmatched: 2. The V gene's germline CDR1 is SQVTM and CDR2 ANQGSEA. The CDR3 has 12 amino acids. The CDR3: CSVGTGAEKLFF. Written as DNA, the CDR3 is TGCAGCGTCGGGACAGGGGCTGAAAAACTGTTTTTT.

Worth noting for this clone: Within the sample, other DNA sequences also encode this same CDR3. V usage is TRBV30 and J usage is TRBJ1-1; D uncertain. Trimming stripped 3 bases from V and 2 bases from J, with 10 bases between. CDR1 and CDR2 (germline): GTSNPN, SVGIG (reference sequence). This CDR3 spans 13 amino acids. The CDR3 coding sequence is TGTGCCTGGAGGGTCGGCCTAAACACTGAAGCTTTCTTT. Amino acids: CAWRVGLNTEAFF.

This clone was picked up a small number of times. The V and J genes are TRBV27 and TRBJ2-2, with 10 bases fitting TRBD2. Germline CDR1 is MNHEY and CDR2 is SMNVEV (reference sequence). With 5 bases clipped from V and 5 bases from J, the junction kept 8 bases outside the gene matches. The CDR3 is made up of 16 amino acids. The CDR3 protein is CASSATAGGPTGELFF. DNA of the CDR3: TGTGCCAGCAGTGCCACAGCGGGGGGGCCTACCGGGGAGCTGTTTTTT.

The rearrangement links TRBV10-3 to TRBJ1-6; a weak D match, TRBD1 (5 bases). Trimming pared 10 bases from V and 4 bases from J, leaving 11 bases between. Per germline, CDR1 ENHRY and CDR2 SYGVKD. The CDR3 is 13 residues long. The CDR3 region is CATGQEYNSPLHF. In DNA form, the CDR3 reads TGTGCCACTGGACAAGAGTATAATTCACCCCTCCACTTT.

This chain uses TRBV30 with TRBJ1-5, with D possibly matching TRBD1 (5 bases). The V gene's germline CDR1 is GTSNPN and CDR2 SVGIG (reference sequence). V lost 0 bases and J 6 bases, leaving 12 bases between the germline ends. This CDR3 comprises 14 residues. The chain's CDR3 is CAWSVGGVTQPQHF. DNA of the CDR3: TGTGCCTGGAGTGTAGGAGGGGTGACTCAGCCCCAGCATTTT.

The chain has TRBV19 and TRBJ2-5; TRBD2 is a possible D gene (6 bases). The V gene's germline CDR1 is LNHDA and CDR2 SQIVND (reference sequence). The V end lost 4 bases, the J end lost 3 bases, and 9 bases lay between the germline ends. This CDR3 comprises 13 residues. The CDR3 loop reads CASSTGGKETQYF. The CDR3, as DNA: TGTGCCAGTAGTACCGGGGGTAAAGAGACCCAGTACTTC.

This clone appeared once. The chain links TRBV6-6 to TRBJ2-1; D unclear. Trimming cost V 6 bases and J 6 bases, with 3 bases left between them. Germline values: CDR1 MNHNY, CDR2 SVGAGI (reference sequence). The CDR3 has 10 residues. The CDR3 sequence is CASSSNEQFF. CDR3 nucleotide sequence: TGTGCCAGCAGCTCCAATGAGCAGTTCTTC.

The V and J genes are TRBV29-1 and TRBJ1-2, with a tentative D call TRBD1 (5 bases). This CDR3 is built from 12 residues. The V gene lost 4 bases and the J gene lost 4 bases, with 10 bases spanning the gap. Germline assignment: CDR1 SQVTM and CDR2 ANQGSEA. The CDR3 coding sequence is TGCAGCGTTGTACTGGGGCTCTATGGCTACACCTTC. Translation: CSVVLGLYGYTF.

This sequence joins TRBV5-6 and TRBJ2-7; 11 nucleotides match TRBD1. There are 15 residues in the CDR3. V lost 2 bases and J lost 5; bases outside the gene matches: 6. The V gene's germline CDR1 is SGHDT and CDR2 YYEEEE. CDR3 sequence reads: CASSLPGQGVHEQYF. CDR3 coding DNA: TGTGCCAGCAGCTTACCGGGACAGGGGGTCCACGAGCAGTACTTC.

This clone was counted only a few times. This chain joins TRBV7-2 and TRBJ2-5; D is ambiguous. Germline V lookup: CDR1 SGHTA, CDR2 FQGNSA. The V end was cut by 6 bases, the J end by 1 base, with 3 bases between. The CDR3 length is 11 residues. This CDR3 is CASRTQETQYF. The CDR3 DNA follows: TGTGCCAGCAGGACCCAAGAGACCCAGTACTTC.

The V and J genes are TRBV29-1 and TRBJ1-4, with D possibly TRBD1 on 6 matching bases. The germline V gene encodes CDR1 SQVTM and CDR2 ANQGSEA. This CDR3 comprises 11 residues. With 6 bases removed from V and 8 bases from J, the gap between germline ends came to 10 bases. As DNA, the CDR3 is TGCAGCGTGAAGGGGGGAGAAAAACTGTTTTTT. The encoded protein is CSVKGGEKLFF. The full variable domain, completed using reference TRBV29-1 and TRBJ1-4, is SAVISQKPSRDICQRGTSLTIQCQVDSQVTMMFWYRQQPGQSLTLIATANQGSEATYESGFVIDKFPISRPNLTFSTLTVSNMSPEDSSIYLCSVKGGEKLFFGSGTQLSVL.

This chain uses TRBV5-6 with TRBJ1-1; D unclear. This CDR3 has 14 amino acids. The V and J ends lost 3 bases and 4 bases respectively, with 13 bases between them. Germline CDR1 SGHDT, CDR2 YYEEEE. This CDR3 is CASSSGPSGTEAFF. The CDR3 DNA reads as TGTGCCAGCAGCTCCGGGCCTTCTGGCACTGAAGCTTTCTTT.

The rearrangement links TRBV2 to TRBJ2-3; no clear D. Deletions cut 10 bases from V and 1 base from J, with 6 bases between. The CDR3 has 11 residues. Germline CDR1 SNHLY, CDR2 FYNNEI. The DNA for the CDR3 is TGTGCCACCCGGGGCACAGATACGCAGTATTTT. Translated, it gives CATRGTDTQYF.

The J gene is TRBJ1-6, the V gene TRBV10-3, with D possibly TRBD1 on 6 matching bases. Trimming shortened V by 4 bases and J by 8 bases, and 15 bases separated the two germline ends. Germline assignment: CDR1 ENHRY and CDR2 SYGVKD. The CDR3 has 15 amino acids. The CDR3 spells CAISGTTAGDSPLHF. The CDR3 bases are TGTGCCATCAGTGGAACAACGGCAGGGGATTCACCCCTCCACTTT.

The CDR3, as DNA: TGTGCCTGGAGTCAGTGGGATAACACCGGGGAGCTGTTTTTT. This codes for CAWSQWDNTGELFF. J is TRBJ2-2 and V is TRBV30; D gene ambiguous. The V and J ends lost 2 bases and 2 bases respectively, with 9 bases between them. This CDR3 spans 14 amino acids. Germline V gives CDR1 GTSNPN, CDR2 SVGIG (reference sequence).

This clone was recorded a few times. The rearrangement joins TRBV7-2 to TRBJ1-5; D ambiguous. Trimming stripped 7 bases from V and 6 bases from J, with 13 bases between. CDR1 and CDR2 (germline): SGHTA, FQGNSA. The CDR3 length is 13 residues. The CDR3 loop is CASTLTHGQPQHF. The CDR3 DNA reads TGTGCCAGCACACTTACACACGGTCAGCCCCAGCATTTT.

The chain combines TRBV30 with TRBJ1-2, with a weak D call TRBD1 (6 bases). Germline CDR1 and CDR2: GTSNPN and SVGIG (reference sequence). The CDR3 length is 11 residues. Trimming took 5 bases from V and 4 from J, leaving 8 bases between them. The CDR3: CAWWTVYGYTF. Written as DNA, the CDR3 is TGTGCCTGGTGGACAGTCTATGGCTACACCTTC.

This rearrangement joins TRBV29-1 to TRBJ2-7, with 11 bases lining up with TRBD1. The CDR3 runs to 13 residues. From germline, CDR1 is SQVTM and CDR2 ANQGSEA. Losses at the gene ends were 5 bases for V and 5 bases for J; bases not matched to a gene: 5. The CDR3 spells CSVKSDRGHEQYF. The CDR3 DNA is TGCAGCGTTAAATCGGACAGGGGGCACGAGCAGTACTTC.

The chain couples TRBV25-1 to TRBJ1-1; D remains unclear. Germline V lookup: CDR1 MGHDK, CDR2 SYGVNS. The CDR3 has 13 residues. V was clipped by 2 bases and J by 1 base, with 5 bases between them. The CDR3 coding sequence is TGTGCCAGCAGTGAACAGGAGAACACTGAAGCTTTCTTT. Protein product: CASSEQENTEAFF. The entire variable domain, with the rest obtained from reference TRBV25-1 and TRBJ1-1, is as follows: EADIYQTPRYLVIGTGKKITLECSQTMGHDKMYWYQQDPGMELHLIHYSYGVNSTEKGDLSSESTVSRIRTEHFPLTLESARPSHTSQYLCASSEQENTEAFFGQGTRLTVV.

This clone was picked up a small number of times. The V and J genes are TRBV30 and TRBJ2-3; 9 bases map to TRBD2. This CDR3 is built from 13 residues. V lost 4 bases, J lost 9 bases, and 8 bases stayed unmatched. Germline V gene sequence: CDR1 GTSNPN, CDR2 SVGIG (reference sequence). The CDR3 DNA is TGTGCCTGGAACCGAGGGGGACTAGCAACGCAGTATTTT. Its protein is CAWNRGGLATQYF.

The rearrangement uses TRBV7-8 and TRBJ2-5; D unresolved. Trimming removed 2 bases at V and 2 bases at J, with 9 bases between. CDR1 and CDR2 (germline): SGHVS, FQNEAQ. This CDR3 has 14 residues. The chain's CDR3 is CASSLRTSQETQYF. The CDR3 DNA is TGTGCCAGCAGCTTACGAACTTCGCAAGAGACCCAGTACTTC.

This clone was recorded a few times. V usage is TRBV29-1 and J usage is TRBJ2-7; unclear D gene. CDR1 and CDR2 (germline): SQVTM, ANQGSEA. CDR3 length: 12 amino acids. V shed 0 bases and J shed 4 bases, with 7 bases lying between them. The CDR3 loop is CSVEEGVYEQYF. In nucleotides, the CDR3 is TGCAGCGTTGAAGAAGGAGTGTACGAGCAGTACTTC.